A selection of T cell receptor beta chains follows, all from one sample in a study of monozygotic twins with inflammatory bowel disease. TCRdb reprocessed the 5' RACE reads; each CDR3 protein has one entry and no DNA is given. In total, the table holds over 350,000 distinct CDR3 sequences. The source material was blood. These receptors all stem from a human donor with ulcerative colitis or Crohn's disease, or a healthy co-twin of an affected twin (not recorded which). The CDR3 runs from the conserved cysteine through the conserved F or W.

J | V | CDR3
TRBJ1-2 | TRBV12-3/TRBV12-4 | CASSLTQGEGYGYTF
TRBJ1-5 | TRBV4-3 | CASSQDKQVYNQPQHF
TRBJ1-2 | TRBV5-1 | CASSWDSSNYGYTF
TRBJ2-1 | TRBV9 | CASSVGGTDTNEQFF
TRBJ1-3 | TRBV7-9 | CASSSQDSGNTIYF
TRBJ1-4 | TRBV11-2 | CASSLDGGQGLYEKLFF
TRBJ2-2 | TRBV12-3/TRBV12-4 | CASSSPGQVGTGELFF
TRBJ1-1 | TRBV29-1 | CSVVGTGITEAFF
TRBJ1-6 | TRBV7-2 | CASSLGGAANSPLHF
TRBJ2-7 | TRBV4-3 | CASSQVARTYEQYF
TRBJ2-3 | TRBV12-3/TRBV12-4 | CASSSRGLGTDTQYF
TRBJ2-7 | TRBV3-1 | CASSQHPAEQYF
TRBJ2-3 | TRBV24-1 | CATSDRTSRLPTDTQYF
TRBJ2-5 | TRBV4-1 | CASSSRLAGGQRETQYF
TRBJ2-5 | TRBV27 | CAPRRVRGRQETQYF
TRBJ1-1 | TRBV29-1 | CSVAGDSENTEAFF
TRBJ2-7 | TRBV20-1 | CSARDLRQVRPYEQYF
TRBJ1-1 | TRBV30 | CAWSQIRDTEAFF
TRBJ2-5 | TRBV4-3 | CASSHGNSNQETQYF
TRBJ1-2 | TRBV19 | CASRSGTGRSSYTF
TRBJ2-3 | TRBV13 | CASSHLQVLPDTQYF
TRBJ2-3 | TRBV12-3/TRBV12-4 | CASSPWLGTDTQYF
TRBJ2-3 | TRBV20-1 | CSASNLAGGRDTQYF
TRBJ2-7 | TRBV7-2 | CASLGVAEGYEQYF
TRBJ1-1 | TRBV6-2/TRBV6-3 | CASRRQGVLLRQGEAFF
TRBJ2-5 | TRBV7-2 | CASSIRSGAETQYF
TRBJ2-7 | TRBV11-1 | CASSLKAGSVGLEQYF
TRBJ2-4 | TRBV7-3 | CASSLGDGNIQYF
TRBJ1-2 | TRBV5-1 | CASSPARGNYGYTF
TRBJ1-6 | TRBV12-3/TRBV12-4 | CASSRDNSGPLPNSPLHF
TRBJ1-5 | TRBV5-6 | CASSPRGVRSFNSNQPQHF
TRBJ1-5 | TRBV18 | CASSPGAGRNQPQHF
TRBJ2-2 | TRBV28 | CASRWGGTVNTGELFF
TRBJ1-2 | TRBV5-6 | CASSLRDLDYGYTF
TRBJ2-7 | TRBV3-1 | CASSQGTSGGDEQYF
TRBJ1-1 | TRBV7-3 | CASSWGGANTEAFF
TRBJ2-7 | TRBV4-1 | CASSPTGTIYEQYF
TRBJ2-7 | TRBV3-1 | CASSPWLGVLSYEQYF
TRBJ1-1 | TRBV6-1 | CASSIGGTGGSNTEAFF
TRBJ2-1 | TRBV29-1 | CSVEGVGTGHNEQFF